This T cell receptor (beta chain) originates from a study of OX40 agonist ivuxolimab in advanced cancers. Study-wide background: Patients received ivuxolimab, an agonistic anti-OX40 (CD134) antibody. The mean age was approximately 60 years, ranging from about 23 to 79, with 65% to 85% of participants male. Prior therapy, whether anti-PD-1, anti-PD-L1 or anti-CTLA-4, was allowed, and roughly 44% had some.

The study sampled blood at baseline, cycle 4 day 1, and cycle 7 day 1. CDR1 is MNHNY, CDR2 SVGAGI, per germline (reference sequence). V was cut by 6 bases and J by 3 bases, with 8 bases left in between. The CDR3 extends over 12 amino acids. Sequencing was performed with immunoSEQ multiplex PCR; in TCRdb, only in-frame clones are kept and a portion is missing. In the table there are 55,000 or so clones, approximately 86% of which are singletons. The material sequenced was CD4+ or CD8+ T cells sorted from blood, taken in a trial of the OX40 agonist ivuxolimab. The chain uses TRBV6-6 and TRBJ1-1; no firm D call. The clonotype was recovered from an adult with an advanced solid tumor such as melanoma, head and neck, liver or kidney cancer. The CDR3 DNA reads as TGTGCCAGCAGCCAAAGGGACACTGAAGCTTTCTTT. Amino acids: CASSQRDTEAFF.